This T cell receptor (beta chain) originates from a study of T-cell memory formation after mild COVID-19. Looking at the study overall: Clusters of TCRs were largely donor specific. Study results and limitations: Mainly CM and EM harbored the contracting CD4+ clones; mainly EMRA harbored the CD8+ ones.

After 5'RACE with constant-segment primers, TCR alpha and TCR beta cDNA libraries carrying sample barcodes and UMIs were obtained. Each CDR3 protein gets one entry after TCRdb re-called the 5' RACE reads with MiXCR. This sample has over 350,000 distinct CDR3 sequences, with 15% to 20% found just once. CDR1 SEHNR and CDR2 FQNEAQ come from the germline V gene (reference sequence). Losses at the gene ends were 5 bases for V and 4 bases for J; bases not matched to a gene: 11. CDR3 length: 16 amino acids. With respect to this clonotype: Its antigen is not known.

The chain carries TRBV7-9 and TRBJ2-1; 7 nucleotides align to TRBD2. The receptor comes from a man between 18 and 29 years old who had mild COVID-19 (a few samples of this study predate the infection). Cell type and time point are not known. Sequencing was performed on PBMCs or a T cell subset sorted from them (not recorded which). The CDR3 DNA sequence: TGTGCCAGCAGCCGGGCCCCCGGACTAGATTACAATGAGCAGTTCTTC. As protein: CASSRAPGLDYNEQFF.